This T cell receptor beta chain was sequenced for a study of shared clonotypes between healthy human individuals. CDR1 and CDR2 from the germline V gene are LNHNV and YYDKDF (reference sequence). The CDR3 has 16 residues. J lost 4 bases, V lost 0 bases, and 8 bases had no gene match. Profiled with immunoSEQ multiplex PCR; TCRdb holds only in-frame clones, not every one. Among about 1.5 million clones listed, approximately 97% were seen once. As concerns this clone: The antigen remains undetermined.

Study observations and caveats: Sequencing depth was a factor that was expected to affect clonotype sharing among donors.

Negatively enriched CD4+ T cells were divided by CD45RA into naive and memory. The origin of this receptor is a man under 40 in good health. V usage is TRBV15 and J usage is TRBJ2-7, with 8 bases identical to TRBD1. The specimen sequenced was naive CD4+ T cells sorted from blood. Subset given: CD45RA+ positively selected. CDR3 amino acids: CATSRDSQDRVYEQYF. CDR3 bases: TGTGCCACCAGCAGAGATTCCCAGGACAGGGTGTACGAGCAGTACTTC.